These T cell receptor beta chains were read from a single sample in a study of T cell responses to AZD1222 COVID-19 vaccine. Here immunoSEQ multiplex PCR was the method, and the copy in TCRdb shows in-frame clones only, minus some. The sample carries 85,000 to 120,000 clones, roughly 88% recorded once. The sequencing used peripheral blood, collected 28 days after the second AZD1222 dose. The receptors here all came from an adult who received the AZD1222 COVID-19 vaccine. CDR3s include the opening cysteine and the closing phenylalanine or tryptophan. The order of the fields is V gene, CDR3 length, clone size, D gene, J gene, CDR3 DNA, CDR3 protein. D genes are given only for firm matches. Some rows have no size entry. The others give once, few or many, or a class for an expanded clone.

V gene: TRBV3-1/TRBV3-2
CDR3 length: 18
clone size: NA
D gene: TRBD1
J gene: TRBJ1-5
CDR3 DNA: TGTGCCAGCAGCCAAGGAGGGTGGGGACAGGGGGCAAATCAGCCCCAGCATTTT
CDR3 protein: CASSQGGWGQGANQPQHF

V gene: TRBV5-1
CDR3 length: 14
clone size: NA
D gene: NA
J gene: TRBJ2-1
CDR3 DNA: TGCGCCAGCTCGACAGGCAGCTCCTACAATGAGCAGTTCTTC
CDR3 protein: CASSTGSSYNEQFF

V gene: TRBV6-5
CDR3 length: 15
clone size: once
D gene: NA
J gene: TRBJ2-5
CDR3 DNA: TGTGCCAGCAGTTACACGGCTGTACCACAAGAGACCCAGTACTTC
CDR3 protein: CASSYTAVPQETQYF

V gene: TRBV29-1
CDR3 length: 13
clone size: NA
D gene: NA
J gene: TRBJ1-1
CDR3 DNA: TGCAGCGTCGGCGAGCGTTCGAACACTGAAGCTTTCTTT
CDR3 protein: CSVGERSNTEAFF

V gene: TRBV6-4
CDR3 length: 14
clone size: NA
D gene: TRBD2
J gene: TRBJ2-1
CDR3 DNA: TGTGCCAGCAGTGACAGCGGGGGGGCCAATGAGCAGTTCTTC
CDR3 protein: CASSDSGGANEQFF

V gene: TRBV6-5
CDR3 length: 16
clone size: NA
D gene: TRBD2
J gene: TRBJ2-7
CDR3 DNA: TGTGCCAGCAGTTACACGACTAGCGGGCTGACCTACGAGCAGTACTTC
CDR3 protein: CASSYTTSGLTYEQYF

V gene: TRBV19
CDR3 length: 15
clone size: medium-sized
D gene: TRBD1
J gene: TRBJ1-5
CDR3 DNA: TGTGCCAGTAGCTCCGGGACAGAGTGGGTGCAGCCCCAGCATTTT
CDR3 protein: CASSSGTEWVQPQHF

V gene: TRBV12-3/TRBV12-4
CDR3 length: 13
clone size: NA
D gene: TRBD1
J gene: TRBJ2-1
CDR3 DNA: TGTGCCAGCAGTGGGACAGGGACGTATGAGCAGTTCTTC
CDR3 protein: CASSGTGTYEQFF

V gene: TRBV29-1
CDR3 length: 14
clone size: few
D gene: TRBD1
J gene: TRBJ2-1
CDR3 DNA: TGCAGCGTAACAGGGACAGGCCCTAACAATGAGCAGTTCTTC
CDR3 protein: CSVTGTGPNNEQFF

V gene: TRBV7-2
CDR3 length: 13
clone size: NA
D gene: NA
J gene: TRBJ1-2
CDR3 DNA: TGTGCCAGCAGCATCCAGGGTAACTATGGCTACACCTTC
CDR3 protein: CASSIQGNYGYTF

V gene: TRBV5-4
CDR3 length: 15
clone size: NA
D gene: TRBD2
J gene: TRBJ2-3
CDR3 DNA: TGTGCCAGCCCCGCCAGGGAGGGACCTACAGATACGCAGTATTTT
CDR3 protein: CASPAREGPTDTQYF

V gene: TRBV7-9
CDR3 length: 12
clone size: once
D gene: NA
J gene: TRBJ2-1
CDR3 DNA: TGTGCCAGCAGCCCCCCCCACAATGAGCAGTTCTTC
CDR3 protein: CASSPPHNEQFF

V gene: TRBV19
CDR3 length: 16
clone size: once
D gene: NA
J gene: TRBJ2-5
CDR3 DNA: TGTGCCAGTAGTATATTTTGGTCAGGGGACCAAGAGACCCAGTACTTC
CDR3 protein: CASSIFWSGDQETQYF

V gene: TRBV7-2
CDR3 length: 16
clone size: NA
D gene: TRBD2
J gene: TRBJ2-7
CDR3 DNA: TGTGCCAGCAGCTCAGGGACTAGCGGGGGAACCTACGAGCAGTACTTC
CDR3 protein: CASSSGTSGGTYEQYF

V gene: TRBV11-3
CDR3 length: 15
clone size: NA
D gene: TRBD1
J gene: TRBJ2-1
CDR3 DNA: TGTGCCAGCAGCTTAAGTGGGACAGGGGGAGATGAGCAGTTCTTC
CDR3 protein: CASSLSGTGGDEQFF

V gene: TRBV19
CDR3 length: 14
clone size: NA
D gene: NA
J gene: TRBJ2-7
CDR3 DNA: TGTGCCAGTAGTATGGGAAGGGGATCGGGGGAGCAGTACTTC
CDR3 protein: CASSMGRGSGEQYF

V gene: TRBV6-5
CDR3 length: 15
clone size: once
D gene: NA
J gene: TRBJ2-7
CDR3 DNA: TGTGCCAGCAGTTACGGCCGGGACGGACCCTACGAGCAGTACTTC
CDR3 protein: CASSYGRDGPYEQYF

V gene: TRBV6-2/TRBV6-3
CDR3 length: 12
clone size: NA
D gene: NA
J gene: TRBJ2-2
CDR3 DNA: TGTGCCAGCAGTTATCCATACGGGGAGCTGTTTTTT
CDR3 protein: CASSYPYGELFF

V gene: TRBV5-4
CDR3 length: 16
clone size: NA
D gene: NA
J gene: TRBJ1-6
CDR3 DNA: TGTGCCAGCAGCTTGGCTTGGGGGCTTGATAATTCACCCCTCCACTTT
CDR3 protein: CASSLAWGLDNSPLHF